This entry is about one T cell receptor beta chain. The source of the sample is a study of T cell repertoires in cytomegalovirus infection. There are 16 residues in the CDR3. V lost 2 bases, J lost 5 bases, and 15 bases lay in between. The germline V gene encodes CDR1 LNHDA and CDR2 SQIVND (reference sequence). From the reads, TCRdb called clonotypes with MiXCR, one entry per CDR3 protein. This table has nearly 650,000 distinct CDR3 sequences, roughly 24% appearing once. This sequence joins TRBV19 and TRBJ2-2; D is perhaps TRBD1 (7 bases). The specimen sequenced was CD8+ T cells from PBMCs. The origin of this receptor is a human donor in good health (CMV status not recorded). Some clones in this sample may be carry-over from other donors' samples. The CDR3 DNA follows: TGTGCCAGTAGTATAATCCGGGACAGCGGGACCGGGGAGCTGTTTTTT. It specifies CASSIIRDSGTGELFF.